These T cell receptor beta chains were read from a single sample in a study of T cell responses to AZD1222 COVID-19 vaccine. Clones were sequenced by immunoSEQ multiplex PCR, and TCRdb holds only the in-frame ones, with some missing. The sample holds approximately 150,000 clones, more than 80% seen once. The material sequenced was peripheral blood, taken on day 0 of AZD1222 vaccination. The receptors were sampled from an adult in good health. CDR3s include the opening cysteine and the closing phenylalanine or tryptophan. A D gene is named only where the DNA matches it firmly. Clone size is not always given. Where it is, it says once, few, many or a class for expanded clones.

TRBJ2-7 TRBV6-8 . . CASSSTSRYRVGLEEQYF TGTGCCAGCAGTTCTACTTCTCGATACAGGGTAGGGTTGGAGGAGCAGTACTTC
TRBJ1-1 TRBV7-7 . . CASSAGVGDTEAFF TGTGCTAGCAGCGCAGGGGTCGGGGACACTGAAGCTTTCTTT
TRBJ2-3 TRBV5-4 . TRBD1 CASSTGQWTDTQYF TGTGCCAGCAGCACGGGACAGTGGACCGATACGCAGTATTTT
TRBJ1-3 TRBV7-2 . TRBD1 CASSLGTGPGNTIYF TGTGCCAGCAGCTTGGGGACAGGGCCAGGAAACACCATATATTTT
TRBJ1-1 TRBV19 . . CASRKRDTEAFF TGTGCCAGTCGGAAGAGGGACACTGAAGCTTTCTTT
TRBJ2-7 TRBV3-1/TRBV3-2 . . CASSQSPAYEQYF TGTGCCAGCAGCCAATCTCCCGCCTACGAGCAGTACTTC
TRBJ2-5 TRBV7-9 . . CASSLGTVQETQYF TGTGCCAGCAGCCTCGGGACGGTCCAAGAGACCCAGTACTTC
TRBJ2-2 TRBV19 . . CASSTQEGSNTGELFF TGTGCCAGTAGTACCCAGGAGGGTTCGAACACCGGGGAGCTGTTTTTT
TRBJ2-2 TRBV7-3 . . CASSPFRTGELFF TGTGCCAGCAGCCCCTTTCGGACCGGGGAGCTGTTTTTT
TRBJ1-5 TRBV19 . . CASSTDSSNQPQHF TGTGCCAGTAGTACGGACAGTAGCAATCAGCCCCAGCATTTT
TRBJ2-5 TRBV2 . TRBD2 CASRSGGGAAETQYF TGTGCCAGCAGGTCGGGCGGGGGGGCCGCGGAGACCCAGTACTTC
TRBJ2-1 TRBV6-5 . TRBD2 CASSYSGTSGGNEQFF TGTGCCAGCAGTTACTCCGGGACTAGCGGGGGCAATGAGCAGTTCTTC
TRBJ2-2 TRBV10-3 few TRBD2 CAISELGLAGENTGELFF TGTGCCATCAGTGAATTGGGACTAGCGGGAGAGAACACCGGGGAGCTGTTTTTT
TRBJ2-7 TRBV28 . . CASSFSRQGSREQYF TGTGCCAGCAGTTTCTCTCGGCAGGGAAGTCGGGAGCAGTACTTC
TRBJ2-6 TRBV13 . . CASSFRGSGANVLTF TGTGCCAGCAGCTTCCGGGGCTCTGGGGCCAACGTCCTGACTTTC
TRBJ2-7 TRBV28 . . CASSLGLTRVVDF TGTGCCAGCAGTTTAGGATTGACAAGGGTGGTCGATTTC
TRBJ2-7 TRBV7-2 . TRBD2 CASSPDSLAGAYEQYF TGTGCCAGCAGCCCGGACTCTCTAGCGGGGGCCTACGAGCAGTACTTC
TRBJ1-4 TRBV6-1 . TRBD1 CASSVLGTGHNEKLFF TGTGCCAGCAGTGTATTGGGGACAGGGCATAATGAAAAACTGTTTTTT
TRBJ2-7 TRBV9 . . CASSVGAGEQYF TGTGCCAGCAGCGTAGGGGCGGGTGAGCAGTACTTC
TRBJ2-5 TRBV29-1 . TRBD2 CSVDLAVDQETQYF TGCAGCGTTGATCTAGCGGTAGACCAAGAGACCCAGTACTTC
TRBJ2-2 TRBV3-1/TRBV3-2 . TRBD2 CASGTSGRELFF TGTGCCAGCGGGACTAGCGGTAGGGAGCTGTTTTTT
TRBJ1-1 TRBV6-1 . . CASSDGGIYYPPEAFF TGTGCCAGCAGTGATGGGGGCATCTACTATCCACCCGAAGCTTTCTTT
TRBJ2-6 TRBV18 once . CASSPQDSHVLTF TGTGCCAGCTCACCTCAGGACTCCCACGTCCTGACTTTC
TRBJ2-5 TRBV18 . . CASSPPQGGETQYF TGTGCCAGCTCACCACCACAAGGGGGAGAGACCCAGTACTTC
TRBJ2-7 TRBV5-6 . . CASSLWQGILYEQYF TGTGCCAGCAGCTTGTGGCAGGGGATCCTCTACGAGCAGTACTTC
TRBJ1-1 TRBV18 . . CASSPAPDRTNTEAFF TGTGCCAGCTCACCAGCTCCGGACAGAACGAACACTGAAGCTTTCTTT
TRBJ1-2 TRBV2 . . CASSERDLVYGYTF TGTGCCAGCAGTGAGCGGGACCTGGTTTATGGCTACACCTTC